A single sample gave rise to the 9 T cell receptor beta chains below, sequenced in a study of breast tumors, draining lymph nodes, adjacent tissues. Axillary draining lymph nodes of breast cancer patients supplied the node samples. Each CDR3 protein is one row after TCRdb ran MiXCR on the multiplex PCR reads. Among about 220,000 distinct CDR3 sequences listed, less than 40% were seen once. The specimen sequenced was axillary lymph node tissue. The source of these receptors is a female donor with breast cancer. Some clones in this sample may be carry-over from other donors' samples.

This clonotype was detected many times. V gene TRBV10-2 combines with J gene TRBJ2-7, with TRBD2 matching over 7 bases. The CDR3 contains 16 residues. Germline lookup yields CDR1 WSHSY and CDR2 SAAADI. Unmatched junction bases numbered 16, after V lost 6 bases and J lost 5 bases. CDR3 bases: TGCGCCAGCAGCGAAGCGGGGTTTGGGGGTGTACACGAGCAGTACTTC. It codes for CASSEAGFGGVHEQYF.

This clonotype was seen a handful of times. A much bigger clone sits one base away, suggesting this may be a read error. This is likely a read error, given that the CDR3 carries no conserved phenylalanine or tryptophan at its end. The gene calls are TRBV19 and TRBJ2-1; 13 nucleotides line up with TRBD2. The CDR3 sequence is 16 residues long. Germline V CDR1 and CDR2: LNHDA, SQIVND (reference sequence). The trim removed 2 bases at V and 7 bases at J, leaving 5 bases unmatched. The CDR3 protein is CASSISGTSGINEQFS. The DNA for the CDR3 is TGTGCCAGTAGTATATCTGGGACTAGCGGGATAAATGAGCAGTTCTCC.

Many counts were recorded for this clonotype. The chain uses TRBV20-1 and TRBJ2-3; TRBD2 matches 10 bases. After removal of 5 bases from V and 1 base from J, the junction contained 3 bases not matched to a gene. Germline V gene sequence: CDR1 DFQATT, CDR2 SNEGSKA (reference sequence). There are 14 residues in the CDR3. CDR3 sequence: CSAGLAGGTDTQYF. CDR3 bases: TGCAGTGCTGGGCTAGCGGGGGGCACAGATACGCAGTATTTT.

This clonotype was counted ten times or more. V and J are TRBV20-1 and TRBJ2-1; 14 bases fit TRBD2. The V and J ends lost 6 bases and 3 bases, in that order; junction bases with no gene match: 4. The germline V gene encodes CDR1 DFQATT and CDR2 SNEGSKA (reference sequence). The CDR3 has 15 residues. CDR3 sequence reads: CSAPTSGRVYNEQFF. CDR3 DNA: TGCAGTGCCCCGACTAGCGGGAGGGTCTACAATGAGCAGTTCTTC.

This chain joins TRBV25-1 and TRBJ2-3, with 10 positions matching TRBD1. The CDR3 is made up of 16 amino acids. In germline, CDR1 is MGHDK, CDR2 SYGVNS. V was clipped by 5 bases and J by 1 base; unmatched bases: 6. Written as DNA, the CDR3 is TGTGCCAGCAGTTCCGGCGGGACAGGGGGCACAGATACGCAGTATTTT. It translates to CASSSGGTGGTDTQYF.

This clonotype came up many times. In DNA form, the CDR3 reads TGTGCCAGCAGCTTGGTTGGAGGGAACTACGAGCAGTACTTC. Translation gives CASSLVGGNYEQYF. This chain connects TRBV5-5 to TRBJ2-7, with a tentative D call TRBD2 (6 bases). The CDR3 totals 14 residues. The germline CDR1 and CDR2 sequences are SGHKS and YYEKEE (reference sequence). Trimming left V 0 bases short and J 3 bases short, with 10 bases between.

This clonotype was seen repeatedly, ten times or more. The chain's CDR3 is CASSVTSGSGNTIYF. As DNA, the CDR3 is TGTGCCAGCAGCGTCACCTCTGGCTCTGGAAACACCATATATTTT. The V call is TRBV9, the J call TRBJ1-3; no reliable D call. CDR3 length: 15 residues. V was cut by 2 bases and J by 0 bases, with 9 bases left in between. Germline CDR1 reads SGDLS; CDR2 reads YYNGEE.

Notes on this clonotype: A single base separates this from a much larger clone, so it may be a read error. Written as DNA, the CDR3 is TGTGCCAGTAGTGAAACCCCCCTTCAGCGGGAGGCCCCCACCTACGAGCAGTACTTC. This encodes CASSETPLQREAPTYEQYF. This chain connects TRBV19 to TRBJ2-7; 9 positions agree with TRBD2. In germline, CDR1 is LNHDA, CDR2 SQIVND (reference sequence). The CDR3 is made up of 19 amino acids. The junction had 19 bases not matched to a gene; V was cut back by 5 bases and J by 2 bases.

This clonotype was counted ten times or more. The chain joins TRBV5-1 to TRBJ2-6, with unresolved D. Trimming shortened V by 0 bases and J by 4 bases, and 11 bases separated the two germline ends. Germline values: CDR1 SGHRS, CDR2 YFSETQ. The CDR3 loop spans 16 amino acids. The CDR3 is CASSLDGDHGANVLTF. In DNA form, the CDR3 reads TGCGCCAGCAGCTTGGATGGGGATCACGGGGCCAACGTCCTGACTTTC.